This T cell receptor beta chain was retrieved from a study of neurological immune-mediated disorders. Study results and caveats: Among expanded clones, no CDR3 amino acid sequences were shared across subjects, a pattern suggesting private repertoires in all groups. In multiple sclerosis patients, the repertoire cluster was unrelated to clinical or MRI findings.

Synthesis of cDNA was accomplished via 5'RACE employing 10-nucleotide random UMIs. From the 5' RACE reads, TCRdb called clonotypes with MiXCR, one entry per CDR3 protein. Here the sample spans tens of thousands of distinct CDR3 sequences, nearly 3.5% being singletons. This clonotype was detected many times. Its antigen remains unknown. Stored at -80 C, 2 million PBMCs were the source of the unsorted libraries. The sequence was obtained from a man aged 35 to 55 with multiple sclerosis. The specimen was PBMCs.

CDR3 sequence: CSVVGRGGDTDTQYF. CDR3 in DNA: TGCAGCGTTGTGGGAAGGGGGGGTGACACAGATACGCAGTATTTT. V gene TRBV29-1 combines with J gene TRBJ2-3, with D tentatively TRBD2 (7 bases). The CDR3 loop spans 15 amino acids. The V gene's germline CDR1 is SQVTM and CDR2 ANQGSEA. V gave up 4 bases and J gave up 2 bases, with 16 bases separating them.